Listed below are T cell receptor beta chains from one sample, sequenced in a study of cytomegalovirus exposure and HLA in healthy donors. Assay: immunoSEQ multiplex PCR; the TCRdb copy retains only in-frame clones and omits some. The table shows tens of thousands of clones, with about 68% occurring only once. The sequenced sample consisted of PBMCs. Receptors originate from a young woman in good health and CMV-seropositive. CDR3s include the opening cysteine and the closing phenylalanine or tryptophan. The order of the fields is D gene, clone size, V gene, J gene, CDR3 protein, CDR3 DNA. D genes are given only for firm matches. Not every row has a clone size; where given, it reads once, few, many or a size class.

NA	NA	TRBV1	TRBJ2-7	CTSSSGLAGTRPFYEQYF	TGCACCAGCAGCTCGGGACTAGCGGGAACACGACCCTTTTACGAGCAGTACTTC
TRBD1	few	TRBV6-5	TRBJ1-4	CASRPTGDNEKLFF	TGTGCCAGCAGGCCCACAGGGGATAATGAAAAACTGTTTTTT
NA	NA	TRBV6-5	TRBJ2-1	CASSLAEPYNEQFF	TGTGCCAGCAGTTTAGCGGAGCCCTACAATGAGCAGTTCTTC
TRBD1	NA	TRBV5-4	TRBJ2-7	CASSSAGTGYYEQYF	TGTGCCAGCAGCTCCGCCGGGACAGGGTACTACGAGCAGTACTTC
TRBD1	NA	TRBV5-1	TRBJ1-2	CASSRGQGERYTF	TGCGCCAGCAGCAGGGGACAGGGGGAACGCTACACCTTC
NA	few	TRBV19	TRBJ1-1	CASTRGYWDTEAFF	TGTGCCAGTACTAGAGGGTACTGGGACACTGAAGCTTTCTTT
TRBD1	NA	TRBV5-6	TRBJ2-7	CAKGDRGNSYEQYF	TGTGCCAAAGGGGACAGGGGGAACTCCTACGAGCAGTACTTC
TRBD1	few	TRBV19	TRBJ1-1	CATRHRQGTEAFF	TGTGCCACCCGCCACCGACAGGGCACTGAAGCTTTCTTT
NA	NA	TRBV10-3	TRBJ1-3	CAISVSVSSGNTIYF	TGTGCCATCAGTGTGTCGGTCAGCTCTGGAAACACCATATATTTT
NA	NA	TRBV6-1	TRBJ2-1	CASITARGEQFF	TGTGCCAGCATAACGGCCCGGGGTGAGCAGTTCTTC
NA	once	TRBV19	TRBJ2-2	CASSTPGQNTGELFF	TGTGCCAGTAGTACGCCGGGACAGAACACCGGGGAGCTGTTTTTT
TRBD1	medium-sized	TRBV28	TRBJ1-1	CASGDRGAFF	TGTGCCAGCGGGGACAGAGGCGCTTTCTTT
NA	NA	TRBV19	TRBJ1-5	CASAREGRGQPQHF	TGTGCCAGTGCAAGGGAGGGGCGAGGTCAGCCCCAGCATTTT
TRBD2	few	TRBV5-1	TRBJ2-1	CASSFRGGNNEQFF	TGCGCCAGCAGCTTTCGCGGGGGGAACAATGAGCAGTTCTTC
NA	NA	TRBV21-1	TRBJ2-4	CASTSRGRGIQYF	TGTGCCAGCACCTCAAGGGGGAGAGGCATTCAGTACTTC
NA	NA	TRBV29-1	TRBJ1-1	CSVELQAFNTEAFF	TGCAGCGTTGAACTCCAGGCATTTAACACTGAAGCTTTCTTT
TRBD1	NA	TRBV5-4	TRBJ2-2	CASSPTGTGNTGELFF	TGTGCCAGCAGCCCAACGGGGACAGGAAACACCGGGGAGCTGTTTTTT
NA	NA	TRBV7-3	TRBJ2-7	CASSLSGLGSYEQYF	TGTGCCAGCAGCTTATCGGGACTTGGCTCCTACGAGCAGTACTTC
TRBD1	NA	TRBV6-1	TRBJ2-2	CASSEGTGGGELFF	TGTGCCAGCAGTGAAGGGACAGGGGGCGGGGAGCTGTTTTTT
TRBD1	NA	TRBV5-1	TRBJ1-1	CASSGQGALEAFF	TGCGCCAGCAGCGGACAGGGGGCGCTTGAAGCTTTCTTT
NA	NA	TRBV2	TRBJ2-1	CASVANSYNEQFF	TGTGCCAGCGTAGCGAATTCCTACAATGAGCAGTTCTTC
TRBD1	NA	TRBV6-5	TRBJ2-4	CASSSKDRFKNIQYF	TGTGCCAGCAGTTCCAAGGACAGGTTCAAAAACATTCAGTACTTC